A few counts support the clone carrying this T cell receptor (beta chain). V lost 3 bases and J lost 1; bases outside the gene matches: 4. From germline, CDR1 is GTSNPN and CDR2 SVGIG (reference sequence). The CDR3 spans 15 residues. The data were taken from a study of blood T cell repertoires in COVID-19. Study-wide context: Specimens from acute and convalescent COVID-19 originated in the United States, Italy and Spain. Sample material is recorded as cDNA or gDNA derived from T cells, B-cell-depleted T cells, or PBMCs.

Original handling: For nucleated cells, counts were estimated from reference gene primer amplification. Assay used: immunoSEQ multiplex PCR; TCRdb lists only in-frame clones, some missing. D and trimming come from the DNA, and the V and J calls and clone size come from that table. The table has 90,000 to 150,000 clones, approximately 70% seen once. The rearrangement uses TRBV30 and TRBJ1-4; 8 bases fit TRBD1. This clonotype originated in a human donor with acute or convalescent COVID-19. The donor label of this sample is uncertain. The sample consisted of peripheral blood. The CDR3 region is CAWRGRGRTNEKLFF. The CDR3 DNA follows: TGTGCCTGGAGGGGCAGGGGGCGAACTAATGAAAAACTGTTTTTT.